A selection of T cell receptor beta chains follows, all from one sample in a study of graft-versus-host responses after intestinal transplantation. Clones were sequenced by immunoSEQ multiplex PCR, and TCRdb holds only the in-frame ones, with some missing. The profile covers approximately 8,600 clones, with approximately 33% appearing a single time and about 4.7% taken by the ten largest. The specimen was alloreactive CD4+ T cells from a mixed lymphocyte reaction culture, collected before intestinal transplant. The receptors were gathered from a human patient who received an intestinal transplant. Both conserved end residues are part of each CDR3. The D gene is left open where the match is weak. A row's size may be missing; if present it is once, few, many or a size class.

>TRBJ2-5|TRBD2|TRBV5-1|NA
CASGGTSGQETQYF
TGCGCCAGCGGCGGGACTAGCGGGCAAGAGACCCAGTACTTC
>TRBJ2-6|TRBD1|TRBV5-1|few
CASSYRSQGAGANVLTF
TGCGCCAGCAGCTATCGTTCACAGGGGGCTGGGGCCAACGTCCTGACTTTC
>TRBJ2-3|TRBD2|TRBV7-3|NA
CASSRGLAGGLNTDTQYF
TGTGCCAGCAGCCGGGGACTAGCGGGAGGGCTAAACACAGATACGCAGTATTTT
>TRBJ2-1|TRBD1|TRBV19|NA
CASQGTGVWNEQFF
TGTGCCAGTCAAGGGACAGGGGTCTGGAATGAGCAGTTCTTC
>TRBJ2-3|TRBD1|TRBV19|NA
CASSGQGSLSHSTDTQYF
TGTGCCAGTAGCGGACAGGGCTCCCTGTCCCATAGCACAGATACGCAGTATTTT
>TRBJ2-1|TRBD1|TRBV19|NA
CASKGQGDGNEQFF
TGTGCCAGTAAGGGGCAGGGGGATGGCAATGAGCAGTTCTTC
>TRBJ2-7|NA|TRBV18|NA
CASSPLGAEGHEQYF
TGTGCCAGCTCCCCCTTGGGAGCGGAGGGCCACGAGCAGTACTTC
>TRBJ2-7|TRBD1|TRBV30|medium-sized
CAWSTGVTYEQYF
TGTGCCTGGAGTACAGGGGTTACCTACGAGCAGTACTTC
>TRBJ1-2|NA|TRBV6-1|few
CASRRGEGGGYGYTF
TGTGCCAGCAGACGGGGGGAGGGCGGGGGCTATGGCTACACCTTC
>TRBJ2-7|NA|TRBV19|few
CASSPQGLPVDEQYF
TGTGCCAGTAGTCCCCAGGGACTGCCAGTGGACGAGCAGTACTTC
>TRBJ1-2|NA|TRBV19|NA
CASSIDSYGYTF
TGTGCCAGTAGTATTGACAGCTATGGCTACACCTTC
>TRBJ2-1|NA|TRBV6-5|NA
CASRQQGNEQFF
TGTGCCAGCAGACAGCAGGGGAATGAGCAGTTCTTC
>TRBJ2-5|NA|TRBV18|medium-sized
CASSPSLGVRETQYF
TGTGCCAGCTCACCATCTCTGGGAGTCCGGGAGACCCAGTACTTC
>TRBJ2-1|TRBD2|TRBV11-2|NA
CASSIPSGSSYNEQFF
TGTGCCAGCAGCATCCCTAGCGGGAGCTCCTACAATGAGCAGTTCTTC
>TRBJ2-1|TRBD2|TRBV19|NA
CASTGATSGRAVFYNEQFF
TGTGCCAGTACGGGAGCAACTAGCGGGAGGGCCGTATTCTACAATGAGCAGTTCTTC
>TRBJ2-5|NA|TRBV2|NA
CASSAQGLGQETQYF
TGTGCCAGCAGTGCACAGGGTTTGGGCCAAGAGACCCAGTACTTC
>TRBJ1-1|NA|TRBV15|NA
CATSRVITEAFF
TGTGCCACCAGCAGAGTCATCACTGAAGCTTTCTTT
>TRBJ1-5|TRBD1|TRBV2|NA
CASSVDTGVQPQHF
TGTGCCAGCAGTGTAGACACAGGGGTTCAGCCCCAGCATTTT
>TRBJ2-7|TRBD2|TRBV6-6|NA
CASSSPGGGASYEQYF
TGTGCCAGCAGTTCGCCGGGCGGGGGGGCCTCCTACGAGCAGTACTTC
>TRBJ2-7|NA|TRBV25-1|medium-sized
CASSWGLGTYEQYF
TGTGCCAGCAGCTGGGGGCTGGGTACCTACGAGCAGTACTTC